Shown below are 23 T cell receptor delta chains from a single sample sequenced in a study of gamma-delta T cells after stem cell transplantation. TCRdb reanalysed the RT-PCR reads with CATT. The profile covers 500 or so delta-chain clones, with about 17% appearing a single time and around 82% taken by the ten largest. Sequencing was done on a sample of gamma-delta T cells. All receptors come from a human donor. It is not recorded whose cells these are; they may come from a transplant donor.

The chain uses TRDV2 and TRDJ1; D might be TRDD3 (5 bases). Germline lookup yields CDR1 GEAIGNYY and CDR2 EKD. This CDR3 comprises 16 residues. Between the trimmed V and J ends, which lost 3 bases and 3 bases, there was a span of 19 bases. The CDR3 DNA follows: TGTGCCTGTGACCCGGTGGGCGTGGGGAGATCCGATAAACTCATCTTT. Its protein product is CACDPVGVGRSDKLIF.

About this clone: Only one base separates this from a far larger clonotype, so it likely reflects a read error. The chain has TRDV1 and TRDJ1, with 8 bases fitting TRDD2. This CDR3 contains 27 residues. Germline lookup yields CDR1 TSWWSYY and CDR2 QGS. After removal of 0 bases from V and 0 bases from J, the junction contained 36 bases not matched to a gene. The CDR3 DNA is TGTGCTCTTGGGGAACTAAGGACGGTTCGCGGCTTCCTACGAATTGTGGGGTATAAGCGGGACACCGATAAACTCATCTTT. It codes for CALGELRTVRGFLRIVGYKRDTDKLIF.

Note on this clone: A far bigger clonotype differs at one base, so this is likely a read error. The chain has TRDV2 and TRDJ1; D gene uncertain. V was cut by 0 bases and J by 0 bases, with 10 bases left in between. Germline V gives CDR1 GEAIGNYY, CDR2 EKD. The CDR3 has 15 residues. CDR3 DNA: TGTGCCTGTGACACCGTTGCGAGGTACACCGATAAACTCATCTTT. It codes for CACDTVARYTDKLIF.

As to this clone: A far larger clone is off by one base, so a read error is likely. This chain links TRDV2 with TRDJ1; 7 nucleotides agree with TRDD3. CDR1 and CDR2 from the germline V gene are GEAIGNYY and EKD. This CDR3 has 17 residues. V shed 1 base, J shed 0 bases, and the junction held 10 bases outside the gene matches. DNA for the CDR3: TGTGCCTGTGACACGATGGGCTGGGGGCTCAACACCGATAAACTCATCTTT. Translating gives CACDTMGWGLNTDKLIF.

Points on this clone: A read error likely explains this, since a far larger clone differs by one base. Other DNA sequences from this sample encode an identical CDR3 as well. The chain links TRDV3 to TRDJ1, with TRDD3 identical over 13 bases. Trimming at V came to 2 bases and at J to 4 bases, leaving 28 bases not matched to a gene. Germline assignment: CDR1 TVYSNPD and CDR2 GDNSRS (reference sequence). This CDR3 contains 22 residues. The CDR3 DNA reads as TGTGCCTTTGAGTCTAGGATCACCTTCCCGACCACTGGGGGATACGGACGCGATAAACTCATCTTT. It codes for CAFESRITFPTTGGYGRDKLIF.

This clone ranks as medium-sized. A single base is all that separates this from a far larger clone, so a read error is likely. The genes are TRDV1 and TRDJ2, with 8 bases fitting TRDD2. Germline V lookup: CDR1 TSWWSYY, CDR2 QGS. The CDR3 runs to 24 residues. V lost 4 bases and J lost 0; bases outside the gene matches: 28. This CDR3 is CALGGGLSGRILPTYPALTAQLFF. The CDR3 region has the DNA TGTGCTCTTGGGGGAGGTTTGTCTGGTAGGATACTTCCTACCTACCCCGCTTTGACAGCACAACTCTTCTTT.

This clone was counted only a few times. The V gene is TRDV2, the J gene TRDJ1; TRDD3 matches at 8 bases. The CDR3 is 15 residues long. V lost 3 bases to trimming and J lost 0 bases; unmatched junction nucleotides: 5. Germline CDR1 GEAIGNYY, CDR2 EKD. Written as DNA, the CDR3 is TGTGCCTGTGACCCCCTGGGGGAATACACCGATAAACTCATCTTT. Translating gives CACDPLGEYTDKLIF.

The chain employs TRDV2 and TRDJ1, with 13 bases that match TRDD3. Germline V gene data show CDR1 as GEAIGNYY and CDR2 as EKD. The ends lost 3 bases at V and 0 bases at J; junction bases unmatched: 9. This CDR3 is 18 amino acids long. CDR3 sequence: CACDVLLGDTQDTDKLIF. Here the CDR3 DNA reads TGTGCCTGTGACGTTTTACTGGGGGATACGCAGGACACCGATAAACTCATCTTT.

By frequency in the sample, this clone is large (0.1 to 1%). Other DNA sequences from this sample encode an identical CDR3 as well. The rearrangement links TRDV1 to TRDJ1; D remains unclear. This CDR3 comprises 17 residues. Germline loops: CDR1 TSWWSYY, CDR2 QGS. V shed 4 bases and J shed 0 bases, with 18 bases lying between them. The CDR3 here is CALGGGVRFPYTDKLIF. The CDR3 DNA reads as TGTGCTCTTGGGGGCGGCGTGAGGTTCCCGTACACCGATAAACTCATCTTT.

V is TRDV2 and J is TRDJ1; 10 positions match TRDD3. The CDR3 consists of 18 residues. CDR1 and CDR2 (germline): GEAIGNYY, EKD. The trim removed 1 base at V and 0 bases at J, leaving 10 bases unmatched. The CDR3 DNA reads as TGTGCCTGTGACACGTTGGGGGATACAGTGAGGTACACCGATAAACTCATCTTT. Its protein product is CACDTLGDTVRYTDKLIF.

This clone was found a few times. This sequence joins TRDV2 and TRDJ1, with 9 positions matching TRDD3. The CDR3 contains 16 residues. V shed 1 base and J 0 bases; nucleotides not matched to a gene: 5. Germline V gene data show CDR1 as GEAIGNYY and CDR2 as EKD. CDR3 DNA: TGTGCCTGTGACACTATGGGGGATAAGTACACCGATAAACTCATCTTT. Its translation: CACDTMGDKYTDKLIF.

This clone is labeled large. A far larger clone is one base from this, pointing to a likely read error. This rearrangement joins TRDV1 to TRDJ1; a weak D match, TRDD3 (10 bases). The CDR3 has 16 residues. From germline, CDR1 is TSWWSYY and CDR2 QGS. The germline V and J ends were trimmed by 6 bases and 13 bases, with 30 bases remaining between them. CDR3 bases: TGTGCTCTTGGTACCCTTCCTACGGTTACTGGGGGATCGCCCATCTTT. Translated: CALGTLPTVTGGSPIF.

This clone is classed as medium-sized. A far larger clone is one base from this, pointing to a likely read error. The chain combines TRDV1 with TRDJ1; tentative D call: TRDD3 (10 bases). The CDR3 is 16 residues long. Per the germline V gene, CDR1 is TSWWSYY and CDR2 is QGS. The CDR3 loop reads CALGTLPTVTGGSLTF. CDR3 nucleotide sequence: TGTGCTCTTGGTACCCTTCCTACGGTTACTGGGGGATCGCTCACCTTT.

Note on this clone: It may be a read error: a sequence one base away is much more abundant. The same CDR3 also results from other DNA sequences found in this sample. The rearrangement uses TRAV29/DV5 and TRDJ1; 8 bases map to TRDD3. CDR1 and CDR2 from the germline V gene are NSMFDY and ISSIKDK. After removal of 0 bases from V and 2 bases from J, the junction contained 33 bases not matched to a gene. The CDR3 has 24 amino acids. Here the CDR3 reads CAASVPSMSAGGQTQLMYTDKLIF. CDR3 coding DNA: TGTGCAGCAAGCGTACCTTCTATGTCCGCTGGGGGACAAACGCAACTCATGTATACCGATAAACTCATCTTT.

By proportion, this clone is medium-sized (0.01 to 0.1%). Given a far larger clone just one base away, this is likely a sequencing read error. The chain links TRDV1 to TRDJ2, with 8 bases that match TRDD2. The CDR3 consists of 24 residues. From germline, CDR1 is TSWWSYY and CDR2 QGS. CDR3 region: CALGEGLSGRILPTYPALTARLFF. The CDR3 DNA reads TGTGCTCTTGGGGAAGGTTTGTCTGGTAGGATACTTCCTACCTACCCCGCTTTGACAGCACGACTCTTCTTT.

By share of the sample, this clone is medium-sized (0.01 to 0.1%). A read error is likely here: a far larger clone is one base away. The chain joins TRDV1 to TRDJ1; D tentatively reads TRDD2 or TRDD3 (9 bases each). Trimming cost V 6 bases and J 11 bases, with 28 bases left between them. Germline V gives CDR1 TSWWSYY, CDR2 QGS. The CDR3 consists of 16 residues. CDR3 sequence: CALGTLPTVTGGALIF. CDR3 DNA sequence: TGTGCTCTTGGTACCCTTCCTACGGTTACTGGGGGAGCGCTCATCTTT.

This clone occurred a few times. The chain recombines TRDV1 with TRDJ1; 9 bases line up with TRDD3. V shed 2 bases and J 0 bases; nucleotides not matched to a gene: 13. The CDR3 contains 19 residues. Germline values: CDR1 TSWWSYY, CDR2 QGS. The CDR3 protein is CALGETIPYWGTHTDKLIF. The CDR3 DNA is TGTGCTCTTGGGGAAACCATACCCTACTGGGGGACACACACCGATAAACTCATCTTT.

This clone has only a few counts. Only one base separates this from a far larger clonotype, so it likely reflects a read error. Other DNA sequences of this sample code for an identical CDR3. The chain carries TRDV1 and TRDJ1, with 7 bases matching TRDD3. Germline assignment: CDR1 TSWWSYY and CDR2 QGS. This CDR3 has 22 amino acids. The CDR3 bases are TGTGCTCTTGGGGCACCCAAGCACCTACGAGGGGGTGGGGGAGTCCACACTGATAAACTCATCTTT. This encodes CALGAPKHLRGGGGVHTDKLIF.

There are a few counts of this clone. A far larger clone is just one base off, so this is likely a read error. The chain uses TRDV1 and TRDJ1, with D perhaps matching TRDD3 (9 bases). The CDR3 is made up of 27 amino acids. Germline V gene sequence: CDR1 TSWWSYY, CDR2 QGS. Trimming took 0 bases from V and 3 from J, leaving 47 bases between them. CDR3 sequence (DNA): TGTGCTCTTGGGGAACTAAGGACGGTTCGCGGCTTCCTACGAATTGTGGGGGATAAGCGGGACGCCGATAAACTCATCTTT. Residues: CALGELRTVRGFLRIVGDKRDADKLIF.

This clone was seen a few times. The gene calls are TRDV2 and TRDJ1; D ambiguous. The CDR3 is 16 residues long. The ends were cut back, 0 bases at V and 0 bases at J, with 13 bases in the middle. The germline V gene has CDR1 GEAIGNYY and CDR2 EKD. The CDR3 sequence: CACDTVGHGDTDKLIF. CDR3 sequence (DNA): TGTGCCTGTGACACCGTAGGCCATGGCGACACCGATAAACTCATCTTT.

About this clone itself: This may stem from a read error, because a much larger clone lies one nucleotide away. The chain carries TRDV1 and TRDJ1, with D possibly TRDD2 on 6 matching bases. Germline assignment: CDR1 TSWWSYY and CDR2 QGS. CDR3 length: 20 amino acids. The CDR3 nucleotides read TGTGCTCTTGGGGAACTAGGTAGTCCTACGACCCCATTTGGAGGTCATAAACCCATCTTT. The encoded protein is CALGELGSPTTPFGGHKPIF.

This clone was counted a few times. A far larger clone differs by one base, so this is likely a read error. The V and J genes are TRDV1 and TRDJ1, with 7 bases identical to TRDD3. V dropped 4 bases and J dropped 0; count of bases not matched to a gene: 26. This CDR3 region has 22 residues. CDR1 TSWWSYY and CDR2 QGS come from the germline V gene. CDR3 in DNA: TGTGCTCTTGGGGCACCCAAGCACCTACGAGGGGATGGGGGAGTCCACACCGATAAACTCATCTTT. Residues: CALGAPKHLRGDGGVHTDKLIF.

In the case of this clone: A read error is likely here: a far larger clone is one base away. J is TRDJ1 and V is TRDV1; maybe TRDD3 (6 bases). This CDR3 has 13 residues. V was trimmed by 7 bases and J by 7 bases, leaving 16 bases between them. Germline lookup yields CDR1 TSWWSYY and CDR2 QGS. CDR3 in DNA: TGTGCTCTTGACTCTGGGGCAGGGCTTAAACTCATCTTT. This encodes CALDSGAGLKLIF.